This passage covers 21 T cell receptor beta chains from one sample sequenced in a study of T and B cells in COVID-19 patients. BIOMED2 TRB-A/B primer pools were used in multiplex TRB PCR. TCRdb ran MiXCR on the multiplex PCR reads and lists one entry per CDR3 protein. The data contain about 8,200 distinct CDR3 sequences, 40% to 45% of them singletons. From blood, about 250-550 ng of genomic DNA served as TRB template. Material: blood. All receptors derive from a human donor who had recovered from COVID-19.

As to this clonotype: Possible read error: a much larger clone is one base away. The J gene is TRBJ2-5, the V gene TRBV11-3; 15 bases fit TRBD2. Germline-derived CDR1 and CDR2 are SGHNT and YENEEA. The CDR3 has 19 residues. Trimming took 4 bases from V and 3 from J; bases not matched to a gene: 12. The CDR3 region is CASSSGTSGGQLHEETQYF. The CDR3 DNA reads TGTGCCAGCAGCTCCGGGACTAGCGGGGGGCAACTCCATGAAGAGACCCAGTACTTC.

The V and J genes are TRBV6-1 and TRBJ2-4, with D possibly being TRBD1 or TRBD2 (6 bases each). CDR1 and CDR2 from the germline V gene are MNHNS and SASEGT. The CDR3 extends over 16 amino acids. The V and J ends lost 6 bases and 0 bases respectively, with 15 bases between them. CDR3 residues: CASSLVGGLAKNIQYF. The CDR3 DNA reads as TGTGCCAGCAGCCTGGTAGGGGGGCTAGCCAAAAACATTCAGTACTTC.

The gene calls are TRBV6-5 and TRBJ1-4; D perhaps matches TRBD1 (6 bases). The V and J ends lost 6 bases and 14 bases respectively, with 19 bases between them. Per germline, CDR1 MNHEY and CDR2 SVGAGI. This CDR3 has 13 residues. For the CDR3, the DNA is TGTGCCAGCAGCCAGACTCTAGGGGGAAGTCTGTTTTTT. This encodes CASSQTLGGSLFF.

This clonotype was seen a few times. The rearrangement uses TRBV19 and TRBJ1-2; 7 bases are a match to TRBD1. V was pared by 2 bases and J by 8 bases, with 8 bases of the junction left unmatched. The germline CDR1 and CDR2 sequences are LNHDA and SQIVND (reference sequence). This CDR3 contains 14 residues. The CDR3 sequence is CASSIRRGGSGYTF. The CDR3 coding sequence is TGTGCCAGTAGTATAAGGAGAGGGGGCAGCGGCTACACCTTC.

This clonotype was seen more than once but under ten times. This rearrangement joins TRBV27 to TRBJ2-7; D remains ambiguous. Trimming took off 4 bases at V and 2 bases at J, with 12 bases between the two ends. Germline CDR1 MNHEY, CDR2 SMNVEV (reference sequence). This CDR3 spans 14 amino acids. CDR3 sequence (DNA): TGTGCCAGCAGTTCCACTCAGGTGACCTACGAGCAGTACTTC. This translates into CASSSTQVTYEQYF.

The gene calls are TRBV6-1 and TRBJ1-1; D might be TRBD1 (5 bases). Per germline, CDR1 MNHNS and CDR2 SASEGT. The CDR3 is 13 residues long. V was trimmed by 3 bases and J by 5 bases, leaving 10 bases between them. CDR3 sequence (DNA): TGTGCCAGCAGTGAGTCAGGGAGGACTGAAGCTTTCTTT. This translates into CASSESGRTEAFF.

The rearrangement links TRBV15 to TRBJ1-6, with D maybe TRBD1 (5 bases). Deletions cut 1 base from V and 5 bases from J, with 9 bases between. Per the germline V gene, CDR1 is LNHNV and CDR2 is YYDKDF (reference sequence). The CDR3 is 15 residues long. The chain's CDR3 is CATSRGSRDNSPLHF. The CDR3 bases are TGTGCCACCAGCAGAGGTAGCAGGGATAATTCACCCCTCCACTTT.

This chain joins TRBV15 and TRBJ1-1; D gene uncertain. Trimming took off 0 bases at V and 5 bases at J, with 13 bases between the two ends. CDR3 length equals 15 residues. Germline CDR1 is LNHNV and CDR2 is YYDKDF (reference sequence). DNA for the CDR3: TGTGCCACCAGCAGAGAGGTGGGTATGAGAACTGAAGCTTTCTTT. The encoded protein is CATSREVGMRTEAFF.

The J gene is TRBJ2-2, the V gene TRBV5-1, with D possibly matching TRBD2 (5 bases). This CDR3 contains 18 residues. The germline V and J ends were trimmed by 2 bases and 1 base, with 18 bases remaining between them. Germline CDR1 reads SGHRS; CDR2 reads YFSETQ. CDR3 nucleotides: TGCGCCAGCAGCTTTTTGCGGACTCCAGAAAGGAACACCGGGGAGCTGTTTTTT. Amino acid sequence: CASSFLRTPERNTGELFF.

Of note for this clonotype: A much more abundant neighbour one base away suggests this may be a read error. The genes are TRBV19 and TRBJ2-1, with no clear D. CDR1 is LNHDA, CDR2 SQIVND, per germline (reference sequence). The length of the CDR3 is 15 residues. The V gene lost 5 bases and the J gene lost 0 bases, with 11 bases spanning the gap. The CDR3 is CASSAKTRSYNEQFF. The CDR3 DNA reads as TGTGCCAGTAGTGCCAAGACTCGCTCCTACAATGAGCAGTTCTTC.

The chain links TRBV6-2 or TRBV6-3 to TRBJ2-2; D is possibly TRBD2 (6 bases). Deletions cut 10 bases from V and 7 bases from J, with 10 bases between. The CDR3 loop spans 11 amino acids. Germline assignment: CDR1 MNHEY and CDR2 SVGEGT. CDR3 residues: CATLAGGELFF. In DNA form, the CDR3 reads TGTGCCACACTAGCCGGCGGGGAGCTGTTTTTT.

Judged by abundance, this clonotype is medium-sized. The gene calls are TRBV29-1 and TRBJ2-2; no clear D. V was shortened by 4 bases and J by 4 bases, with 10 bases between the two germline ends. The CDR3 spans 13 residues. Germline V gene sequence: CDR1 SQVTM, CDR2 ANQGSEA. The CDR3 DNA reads TGCAGCGTTGGGTCAACTATCACCGGGGAGCTGTTTTTT. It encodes CSVGSTITGELFF.

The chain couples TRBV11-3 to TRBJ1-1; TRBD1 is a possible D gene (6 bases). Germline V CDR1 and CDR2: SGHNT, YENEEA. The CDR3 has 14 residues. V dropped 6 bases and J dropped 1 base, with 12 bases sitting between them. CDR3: CASRFGGQNTEAFF. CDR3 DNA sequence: TGTGCCAGCAGGTTCGGGGGGCAGAACACTGAAGCTTTCTTT.

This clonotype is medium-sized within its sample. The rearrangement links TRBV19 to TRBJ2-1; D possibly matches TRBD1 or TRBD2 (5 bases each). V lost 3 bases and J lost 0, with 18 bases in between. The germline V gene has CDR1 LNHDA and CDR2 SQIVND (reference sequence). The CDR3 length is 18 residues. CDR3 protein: CASSMLPGPGGSYNEQFF. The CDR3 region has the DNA TGTGCCAGTAGTATGCTTCCGGGGCCAGGCGGCTCCTACAATGAGCAGTTCTTC. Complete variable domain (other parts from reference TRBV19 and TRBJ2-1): DGGITQSPKYLFRKEGQNVTLSCEQNLNHDAMYWYRQDPGQGLRLIYYSQIVNDFQKGDIAEGYSVSREKKESFPLTVTSAQKNPTAFYLCASSMLPGPGGSYNEQFFGPGTRLTVL.

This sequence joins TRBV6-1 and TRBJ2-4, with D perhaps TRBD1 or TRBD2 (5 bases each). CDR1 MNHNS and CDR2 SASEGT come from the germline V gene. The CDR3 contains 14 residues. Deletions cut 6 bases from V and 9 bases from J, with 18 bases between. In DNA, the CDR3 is TGTGCCAGCAGCTCCGGGACGCGGGCCACCATTCAGTACTTC. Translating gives CASSSGTRATIQYF.

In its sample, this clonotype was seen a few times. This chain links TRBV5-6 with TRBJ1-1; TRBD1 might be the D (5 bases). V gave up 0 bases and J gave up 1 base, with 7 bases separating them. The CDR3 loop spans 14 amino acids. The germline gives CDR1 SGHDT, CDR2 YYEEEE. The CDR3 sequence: CASSLAGPNTEAFF. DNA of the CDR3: TGTGCCAGCAGCTTGGCGGGGCCGAACACTGAAGCTTTCTTT.

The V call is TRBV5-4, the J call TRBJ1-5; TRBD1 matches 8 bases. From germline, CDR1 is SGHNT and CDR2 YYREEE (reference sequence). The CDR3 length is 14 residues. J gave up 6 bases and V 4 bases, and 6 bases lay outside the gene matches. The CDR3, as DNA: TGTGCCAGCAGCCCGGAAGGACAGGGTCAGCCCCAGCATTTT. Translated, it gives CASSPEGQGQPQHF.

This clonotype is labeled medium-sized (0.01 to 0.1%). CDR3 sequence: CASSITWGNEQFF. CDR3 nucleotides: TGTGCCAGTAGTATAACGTGGGGAAATGAGCAGTTCTTC. V gene TRBV19 combines with J gene TRBJ2-1, with D hard to call. The germline V gene encodes CDR1 LNHDA and CDR2 SQIVND (reference sequence). V lost 2 bases, J lost 7 bases, and 9 bases lay in between. The CDR3 is 13 residues long. Variable domain in full (rest from reference TRBV19 and TRBJ2-1): DGGITQSPKYLFRKEGQNVTLSCEQNLNHDAMYWYRQDPGQGLRLIYYSQIVNDFQKGDIAEGYSVSREKKESFPLTVTSAQKNPTAFYLCASSITWGNEQFFGPGTRLTVL.

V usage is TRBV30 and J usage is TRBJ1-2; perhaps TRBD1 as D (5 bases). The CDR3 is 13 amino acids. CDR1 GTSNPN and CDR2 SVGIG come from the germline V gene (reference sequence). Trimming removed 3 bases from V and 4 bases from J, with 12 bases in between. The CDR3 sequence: CAWRQTASYGYTF. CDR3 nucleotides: TGTGCCTGGAGACAGACAGCTTCCTATGGCTACACCTTC.

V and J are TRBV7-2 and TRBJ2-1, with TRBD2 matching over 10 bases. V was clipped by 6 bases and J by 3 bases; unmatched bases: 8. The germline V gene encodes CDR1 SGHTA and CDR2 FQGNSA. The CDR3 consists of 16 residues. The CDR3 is CASSRSSGGVYNEQFF. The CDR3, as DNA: TGTGCCAGCAGTCGATCTAGCGGGGGCGTCTACAATGAGCAGTTCTTC.

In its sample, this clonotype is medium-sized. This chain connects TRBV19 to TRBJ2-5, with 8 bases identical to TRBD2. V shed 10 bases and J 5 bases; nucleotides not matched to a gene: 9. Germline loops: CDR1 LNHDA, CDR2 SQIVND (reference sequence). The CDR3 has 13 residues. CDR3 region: CATSGGNRETQYF. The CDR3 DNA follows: TGTGCCACCTCGGGAGGGAATAGGGAGACCCAGTACTTC.